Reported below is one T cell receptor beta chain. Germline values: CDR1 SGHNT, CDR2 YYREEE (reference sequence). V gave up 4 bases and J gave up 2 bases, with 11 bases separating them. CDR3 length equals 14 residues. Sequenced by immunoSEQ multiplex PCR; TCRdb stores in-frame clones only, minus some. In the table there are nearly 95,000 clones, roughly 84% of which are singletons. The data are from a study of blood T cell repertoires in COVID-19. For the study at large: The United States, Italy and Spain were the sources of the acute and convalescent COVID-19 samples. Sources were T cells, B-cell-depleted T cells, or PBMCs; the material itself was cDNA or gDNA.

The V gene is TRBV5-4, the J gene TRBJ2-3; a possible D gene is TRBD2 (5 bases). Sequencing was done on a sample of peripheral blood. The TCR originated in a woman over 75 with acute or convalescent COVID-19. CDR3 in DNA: TGTGCCAGCAGCCCCTCGGGGTCCACAGATACGCAGTATTTT. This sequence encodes CASSPSGSTDTQYF.